One sample yielded the 2 T cell receptor beta chains listed below, sequenced in a study of blood T cell repertoires in COVID-19. The data were produced by immunoSEQ multiplex PCR, yet TCRdb's version contains in-frame clones alone and is incomplete. The table has about 180,000 clones, 60% to 80% seen once. The specimen was PBMCs or T cells enriched from blood (not recorded which). These receptors originate from a man between 60 and 70 years old who had been exposed to COVID-19.

The CDR3 nucleotides read TGTGCCAGTAGCGCCCCCTCAGGGTACGACGAGCAGTACTTC. It is translated as CASSAPSGYDEQYF. V and J are TRBV19 and TRBJ2-7; TRBD1 might be the D (5 bases). Germline CDR1 reads LNHDA; CDR2 reads SQIVND (reference sequence). V was trimmed by 6 bases and J by 5 bases, leaving 17 bases between them. The CDR3 contains 14 residues.

Here the CDR3 reads CASSYTPGLAGNTIYF. The CDR3, as DNA: TGTGCCAGCAGTTACACGCCAGGGTTGGCTGGAAACACCATATATTTT. The V gene is TRBV6-6, the J gene TRBJ1-3; maybe TRBD1 (5 bases). The CDR3 has 16 amino acids. Germline-derived CDR1 and CDR2 are MNHNY and SVGAGI (reference sequence). Trimming took off 2 bases at V and 2 bases at J, with 13 bases between the two ends.